Reported below is one T cell receptor (beta chain). How the authors handled the data: Reference gene primer amplification gave estimated nucleated cell counts. Generated by immunoSEQ multiplex PCR, the TCRdb table keeps only in-frame clones and is missing some. The DNA was the basis for D and trimming; V, J and clone size are from that table. The sample has roughly 100,000 clones, over 75% seen once. This record belongs to a study of blood T cell repertoires in COVID-19. Study details: Italy, Spain and the United States were the sources of the convalescent and acute COVID-19 samples. T cells, B-cell-depleted T cells, or PBMCs supplied cDNA or gDNA.

The CDR3 loop spans 16 amino acids. V lost 1 base, J lost 0 bases, and 12 bases lay in between. Germline V CDR1 and CDR2: MNHNS, SASEGT. Source material: peripheral blood. The chain recombines TRBV6-1 with TRBJ1-1; D might be TRBD1 (5 bases). The sequence came from a man between 65 and 79 years old with acute or convalescent COVID-19. The CDR3 reads CASSEVPQTVNTEAFF. The DNA of the CDR3 is TGTGCCAGCAGTGAAGTGCCCCAGACAGTGAACACTGAAGCTTTCTTT.